The following is a T cell receptor (beta chain) sequence with its context. Its specificity is not known. The data belong to a study of Ad26.COV2.S vaccination and SARS-CoV-2 variants. Whole-study findings and limits: Total T cell responses, in the TCR breadth and depth analyses, may have been underestimated. Substantial post-vaccination breadth of spike-specific CD8+ and CD4+ T cell responses was reported. Measurement of non-spike TCR breadth gave similar results in vaccine and placebo recipients.

Germline values: CDR1 SGHVS, CDR2 FQNEAQ. This CDR3 has 17 residues. Trimming removed 5 bases at V and 7 bases at J, with 26 bases between. Treatment of the sample: over 15 received Ad26.COV2.S at low or high dose, single or two shots; roughly five received placebo; per-sample allocation not given. Sampling was performed 63 days after the first vaccine or placebo injection. An adult of 18-55 years in Boston served as donor. Here immunoSEQ multiplex PCR was the method, and the copy in TCRdb shows in-frame clones only, minus some. The data hold over 450,000 clones, with roughly nine tenths observed a single time.

The rearrangement uses TRBV7-8 and TRBJ1-2, with D possibly TRBD1 on 5 matching bases. The origin of this receptor is a person aged 18-65 years who received the Ad26.COV2.S COVID-19 vaccine or a placebo. Sequencing used peripheral blood, obtained in a trial of Ad26.COV2.S vaccine versus placebo. CDR3 bases: TGTGCCAGCAGCCGAGAGAGGGGTCGCGGAAGGACGGGTGGCTACACCTTC. Encoded protein: CASSRERGRGRTGGYTF.